These 14 T cell receptor beta chains share one sample of origin, sequenced in a study of T-cell reconstitution after alpha-beta-depleted transplantation in children. A library of TCRbeta sequences, prepared with unique molecular identifiers, was generated. From the PCR reads, TCRdb called clonotypes with MiXCR, one entry per CDR3 protein. The sample lists around 400,000 distinct CDR3 sequences, under 13% occurring once. Sequences were derived from PBMCs from the stem cell graft donor, sampled from the stem cell graft. Source of these receptors: a human donor who donated a stem cell graft to a child with acute myeloid leukemia.

The rearrangement uses TRBV20-1 and TRBJ2-3, with TRBD2 matching 8 bases. This CDR3 comprises 18 residues. Germline V gene data show CDR1 as DFQATT and CDR2 as SNEGSKA (reference sequence). V was pared by 0 bases and J by 0 bases, with 11 bases of the junction left unmatched. The CDR3 DNA follows: TGCAGTGCTAGAGATTTCTTTGGGGCTAGCGGGAGCACAGATACGCAGTATTTT. Its translation: CSARDFFGASGSTDTQYF.

The rearrangement uses TRBV29-1 and TRBJ2-3; TRBD2 is a possible D gene (5 bases). The CDR3 has 15 residues. Germline CDR1 reads SQVTM; CDR2 reads ANQGSEA. V was pared by 4 bases and J by 0 bases, with 14 bases between. CDR3: CSVGLDWTSTDTQYF. The CDR3 DNA reads TGCAGCGTTGGTCTCGACTGGACTAGCACAGATACGCAGTATTTT.

This CDR3 reads CSARDRRQGHSPLHF. The CDR3 DNA reads as TGCAGTGCTAGAGATCGGCGTCAGGGTCATTCACCCCTCCACTTT. The chain links TRBV20-1 to TRBJ1-6, with D possibly matching TRBD1 (5 bases). The CDR3 contains 15 residues. Trimming removed 0 bases at V and 8 bases at J, with 14 bases between. The germline CDR1 and CDR2 sequences are DFQATT and SNEGSKA (reference sequence).

In its sample, this clonotype was seen a few times. The chain carries TRBV12-3 or TRBV12-4 and TRBJ1-1; no clear D gene. The V end lost 6 bases, the J end lost 3 bases, and 11 bases lay between the germline ends. This CDR3 comprises 13 residues. The DNA for the CDR3 is TGTGCCAGCAGCCTCGTCCCCCACACTGAAGCTTTCTTT. Translation: CASSLVPHTEAFF.

This clonotype showed up many times. CDR3 coding DNA: TGCAGCGTTGTACCCCCCGCAGGGAGGGACACTGAAGCTTTCTTT. This codes for CSVVPPAGRDTEAFF. V gene TRBV29-1 combines with J gene TRBJ1-1; possible D gene TRBD1, 5 bases. The CDR3 length is 15 residues. CDR1 is SQVTM, CDR2 ANQGSEA, per germline. V lost 4 bases and J 3 bases, leaving 18 bases between the germline ends. Drawing the rest from reference TRBV29-1 and TRBJ1-1, the complete variable domain is SAVISQKPSRDICQRGTSLTIQCQVDSQVTMMFWYRQQPGQSLTLIATANQGSEATYESGFVIDKFPISRPNLTFSTLTVSNMSPEDSSIYLCSVVPPAGRDTEAFFGQGTRLTVV.

J is TRBJ1-1 and V is TRBV29-1, with D possibly TRBD1 on 5 matching bases. From germline, CDR1 is SQVTM and CDR2 ANQGSEA. V lost 6 bases, J lost 3 bases, and 20 bases lay in between. The CDR3 length is 15 residues. The CDR3 DNA reads TGCAGCGTACGTCGACTGGCGTCGGGGGACACTGAAGCTTTCTTT. This gives the protein CSVRRLASGDTEAFF.

Many counts were recorded for this clonotype. V and J are TRBV3-1 and TRBJ1-5, with unresolved D. Trimming cost V 0 bases and J 1 base, with 7 bases left between them. The CDR3 has 15 residues. Germline values: CDR1 LGHDT, CDR2 YNNKEL (reference sequence). DNA of the CDR3: TGTGCCAGCAGCCAAGATTCTGGGAGCAATCAGCCCCAGCATTTT. It encodes CASSQDSGSNQPQHF.

On this clonotype itself: At one of its ends the junction is not consistent with the germline gene, which may arise from a read error. The chain links TRBV24-1 to TRBJ2-1; a possible D gene is TRBD2 (6 bases). Germline V CDR1 and CDR2: KGHDR, SFDVKD. The CDR3 contains 16 residues. The CDR3 spells CATSDSGRGTNNDQFF. DNA for the CDR3: TGTGCCACCAGTGATTCGGGGCGGGGCACCAACAATGACCAGTTCTTC.

This clonotype was seen more than once but under ten times. The chain links TRBV12-3 or TRBV12-4 to TRBJ2-2; possibly TRBD1 for D (5 bases). Trimming stripped 8 bases from V and 8 bases from J, with 18 bases between. The CDR3 has 14 residues. The CDR3: CASATSGLGGELFF. CDR3 nucleotides: TGTGCCAGCGCAACATCAGGGTTGGGGGGGGAGCTGTTTTTT.

This clonotype was counted a few times. This chain connects TRBV29-1 to TRBJ2-2; 12 bases are shared with TRBD2. This CDR3 has 16 amino acids. The germline gives CDR1 SQVTM, CDR2 ANQGSEA. V lost 6 bases to trimming and J lost 0 bases; unmatched junction nucleotides: 5. CDR3 coding DNA: TGCAGCGTGACTAGCGGGGGCCTAGCGAACACCGGGGAGCTGTTTTTT. Translated: CSVTSGGLANTGELFF.

There are a few counts of this clonotype. The V call is TRBV7-8, the J call TRBJ2-7; 8 nucleotides match TRBD2. Per germline, CDR1 SGHVS and CDR2 FQNEAQ. This CDR3 contains 16 residues. With 0 bases clipped from V and 2 bases from J, the junction kept 6 bases outside the gene matches. The CDR3 spells CASSLAPGREAYEQYF. The CDR3, as DNA: TGTGCCAGCAGCTTAGCTCCGGGGCGGGAGGCCTACGAGCAGTACTTC.

This clonotype was picked up many times. V usage is TRBV12-3 or TRBV12-4 and J usage is TRBJ2-1, with D maybe TRBD1 (6 bases). The length of the CDR3 is 16 residues. Trimming stripped 7 bases from V and 9 bases from J, with 25 bases between. DNA of the CDR3: TGTGCCAGCACAAATAAAAGGGGGTGGCAGGGCCCTGAGCAGTTCTTC. It yields the protein CASTNKRGWQGPEQFF.

This rearrangement joins TRBV27 to TRBJ1-5, with D uncertain. V was shortened by 4 bases and J by 0 bases, with 10 bases between the two germline ends. CDR3 length: 15 amino acids. The germline CDR1 and CDR2 sequences are MNHEY and SMNVEV (reference sequence). The CDR3 loop is CASSSTGYSNQPQHF. The CDR3 DNA reads TGTGCCAGCAGTTCTACGGGTTATAGCAATCAGCCCCAGCATTTT.

The chain joins TRBV20-1 to TRBJ2-7; D gene uncertain. Per the germline V gene, CDR1 is DFQATT and CDR2 is SNEGSKA (reference sequence). The CDR3 loop spans 12 amino acids. The ends were cut back, 3 bases at V and 1 base at J, with 7 bases in the middle. CDR3 nucleotide sequence: TGCAGTGCTAGTTCAGATTCCTACGAGCAGTACGTC. This sequence encodes CSASSDSYEQYV.